This TCR beta chain was identified in a study of blood T cell repertoires in COVID-19. Background on the study: Researchers got acute and convalescent COVID-19 samples from the United States, Italy and Spain.

In the original processing: Nucleated cell counts were estimated from reference gene primer amplification. Using immunoSEQ multiplex PCR, the repertoire was profiled, and TCRdb retains in-frame clones only, with some absent. V and J calls and clone size are given by that table; D and trimming were obtained from the DNA. This repertoire shows 180,000 or so clones, about 83% found once; its top ten account for roughly 9.1%. The V gene end was trimmed by 0 bases and the J gene end by 2 bases; junction bases not matched to a gene: 3. The CDR3 extends over 15 amino acids. Germline lookup yields CDR1 SGHRS and CDR2 YFSETQ. Cohorts were assigned according to the clinical history that participants reported.

This rearrangement joins TRBV5-1 to TRBJ2-3; 7 bases line up with TRBD1. Sequenced sample: PBMCs or T cells enriched from blood (not recorded which). The sequence was obtained from a woman aged 25 to 45 who had recovered from COVID-19. The CDR3 DNA sequence: TGCGCCAGCAGCTTGGCCGACAGGGACACAGATACGCAGTATTTT. Protein: CASSLADRDTDTQYF. Combining the CDR3 with reference TRBV5-1 and TRBJ2-3 gives the whole variable domain KAGVTQTPRYLIKTRGQQVTLSCSPISGHRSVSWYQQTPGQGLQFLFEYFSETQRNKGNFPGRFSGRQFSNSRSEMNVSTLELGDSALYLCASSLADRDTDTQYFGPGTRLTVL.